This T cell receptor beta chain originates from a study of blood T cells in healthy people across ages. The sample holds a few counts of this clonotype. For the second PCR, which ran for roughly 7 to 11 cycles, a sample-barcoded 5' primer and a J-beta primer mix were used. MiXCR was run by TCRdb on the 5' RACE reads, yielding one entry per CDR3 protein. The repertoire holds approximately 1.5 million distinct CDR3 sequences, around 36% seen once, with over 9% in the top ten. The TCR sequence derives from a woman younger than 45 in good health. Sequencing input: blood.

CDR3 bases: TGTGCCAGCAGCTTCTCGGCCCCAGGGATGCCAGGTGGCTACACCTTC. This translates into CASSFSAPGMPGGYTF. This chain uses TRBV7-6 with TRBJ1-2; D is perhaps TRBD1 (5 bases). Germline CDR1 reads SGHVS; CDR2 reads FNYEAQ. Trimming stripped 3 bases from V and 7 bases from J, with 21 bases between. The CDR3 has 16 amino acids.